A selection of T cell receptor beta chains follows, all from one sample in a study of blood T cell repertoires in COVID-19. Profiled with immunoSEQ multiplex PCR; TCRdb holds only in-frame clones, not every one. The table records 470,000 or so clones, 70% to 90% of them present only once. What was sequenced was PBMCs or T cells enriched from blood (not recorded which). The receptors originated from a woman aged 18-30 years with acute COVID-19. The CDR3 runs from the conserved cysteine through the conserved F or W. Fields, in order: clone size, J gene, V gene, D gene, CDR3 DNA, CDR3 protein. The D gene is left open where the match is weak. Size values are once, few and many counts, or a class for expanded clones, and some rows have none.

NA | TRBJ2-7 | TRBV7-9 | NA | TGTGCCAGCAGCTTAGGGTCCCCCTTCCCGTCGGAGTACTTC | CASSLGSPFPSEYF
NA | TRBJ2-7 | TRBV3-1/TRBV3-2 | NA | TGTGCCAGCAGGAAGACGTCAGGACTCTCCTACGAGCAGTACTTC | CASRKTSGLSYEQYF
NA | TRBJ1-3 | TRBV10-3 | TRBD1 | TGTGCCGCAGAACAGGGGGCGTATGGAAACACCATATATTTT | CAAEQGAYGNTIYF
NA | TRBJ2-1 | TRBV27 | TRBD1 | TGTGCCAGCAGTCTCAGGGGGACCTACAATGAGCAGTTCTTC | CASSLRGTYNEQFF
NA | TRBJ2-3 | TRBV19 | NA | TGTGCCAGTAGTATCCTAGAGGGAGGTGGTAGGGATACGCAGTATTTT | CASSILEGGGRDTQYF
once | TRBJ2-1 | TRBV27 | TRBD2 | TGTGCCAGCAGTTCGGGACTAGCGGGGGATAATGAGCAGTTCTTC | CASSSGLAGDNEQFF
once | TRBJ2-7 | TRBV27 | TRBD1 | TGTGCCAGCAGTTCGAGGACAGGGGGGACCTACGAGCAGTACTTC | CASSSRTGGTYEQYF
NA | TRBJ1-2 | TRBV19 | NA | TGTGCCAGTAGTTCGCGAGGTAATGGCTACACCTTC | CASSSRGNGYTF
NA | TRBJ2-7 | TRBV9 | NA | TGTGCCAGCAGCGTAGTTTTAACCACCAGCGAGCAGTACTTC | CASSVVLTTSEQYF
NA | TRBJ2-1 | TRBV25-1 | NA | TGTGCCAGCAGTGGTCTTACGGGCAATGAGCAGTTCTTC | CASSGLTGNEQFF
NA | TRBJ2-1 | TRBV4-3 | TRBD2 | TGCGCCAGCAGCCAACTAGCGGGAAGCTCCTACAATGAGCAGTTCTTC | CASSQLAGSSYNEQFF
NA | TRBJ2-2 | TRBV21-1 | NA | TGTGCCAGCAGCAAAGTTGGGACAGGGGGCTCCACCGGGGAGCTGTTTTTT | CASSKVGTGGSTGELFF
NA | TRBJ1-3 | TRBV7-9 | TRBD1 | TGTGCCAGCAGCCGTGGACAGGGGGCGGGAAACACCATATATTTT | CASSRGQGAGNTIYF
NA | TRBJ2-5 | TRBV18 | TRBD2 | TGTGCCAGCTCACCTCCCGGGACTAGCGGGAGGTCCCAGTACTTC | CASSPPGTSGRSQYF
NA | TRBJ2-7 | TRBV7-8 | TRBD2 | TGTGCCAGCAGCTCGGGACTAGCGGGGGAAAAGTACTTC | CASSSGLAGEKYF
NA | TRBJ1-5 | TRBV28 | NA | TGTGCCAGCAGTTTTCTTACAGGGAATCAGCCCCAGCATTTT | CASSFLTGNQPQHF
NA | TRBJ1-1 | TRBV5-1 | NA | TGCGCCAGCAGCCCGGGGTTTGAGCAGAACACTGAAGCTTTCTTT | CASSPGFEQNTEAFF
once | TRBJ2-2 | TRBV3-1/TRBV3-2 | TRBD2 | TGTGCCAGCAGGTCGACTAGCGGGAGGACCGGGGAGCTGTTTTTT | CASRSTSGRTGELFF
NA | TRBJ1-1 | TRBV11-2 | NA | TGTGCCAGCAGCTTTCAGGAGAACACTGAAGCTTTCTTT | CASSFQENTEAFF
once | TRBJ1-1 | TRBV3-1/TRBV3-2 | NA | TGTGCCAGCAGCCAAGCAGGGGTCGTGAACACTGAAGCTTTCTTT | CASSQAGVVNTEAFF
NA | TRBJ2-5 | TRBV5-1 | NA | TGCGCCAGCCGACAGGCCCCTCAAGAGACCCAGTACTTC | CASRQAPQETQYF
NA | TRBJ2-7 | TRBV4-2 | NA | TGTGCCAGCAGCCAGCCCGGGGTACAGGGGGGGTTCTACGAGCAGTACTTC | CASSQPGVQGGFYEQYF
few | TRBJ1-5 | TRBV12-3/TRBV12-4 | NA | TGTGCCAGCAGCCGGGACTCCCAGGGAGCCCAGCATTTT | CASSRDSQGAQHF
NA | TRBJ1-6 | TRBV10-2 | NA | TGCGCCAGCAGAGGGCAGGGTAATTCACCCCTCCACTTT | CASRGQGNSPLHF
NA | TRBJ1-4 | TRBV18 | NA | TGTGCCAGCTCACCAGGATGGGGGGAGAATGAAAAACTGTTTTTT | CASSPGWGENEKLFF
NA | TRBJ2-1 | TRBV10-3 | TRBD1 | TGTGCCATCTCGGTAGAGGCAGGGGGAACAAGTGAGCAGTTCTTC | CAISVEAGGTSEQFF
NA | TRBJ1-1 | TRBV14 | NA | TGTGCCAGCAGCCAAGAGGGCACCAGGGCCTTCACTGAAGCTTTCTTT | CASSQEGTRAFTEAFF